These T cell receptor beta chains were read from a single sample in a study of radiotherapy plus CTLA-4 blockade in lung cancer. Profiling relied on immunoSEQ multiplex PCR, and the TCRdb table lists in-frame clones only, not all of them. The data contain under 50,000 clones, roughly three quarters of them singletons. Sequenced material: peripheral blood, taken from a patient treated with radiotherapy plus ipilimumab. The origin of the receptors is a human donor with non-small cell lung cancer that progressed on radiotherapy plus ipilimumab. CDR3s leave out the opening cysteine and the closing phenylalanine or tryptophan.

>TRBV4-1
ASSRGTSGGFPLEEQY
>TRBV5-6
ASSLRQGVKTQY
>TRBV5-4
ASSLAQQETQY
>TRBV18
ASPPTGGSMGGYT
>TRBV5-1
ASSFKTGGTEAF
>TRBV2
ASRKGTGNGNTIY
>TRBV19
ASRKIQGVRQPQH
>TRBV6-5
ASSHRAGGNEKLF
>TRBV5-1
ASSLGTSGGAQETQY
>TRBV30
AWSVLPKVCGYT
>TRBV10-3
AIGLASAQETQY
>TRBV19
ASSHLRQVLKNTEAF
>TRBV4-2
ASSQDRGGQETQY
>TRBV19
ASSRSGPLSGEQF
>TRBV7-3
ASSYTENTGELF
>TRBV5-1
ASSLSHPGSDGYT
>TRBV6-1
ASSEGISLVRGWDTEAF
>TRBV15
ATSSGGAANEQF
>TRBV7-3
ASSSQTNTEAF
>TRBV7-2
ASSRGQGRSYEQY
>TRBV7-8
ASSPHRVDQEAF
>TRBV6-1
ASSAPGLDHEQY
>TRBV11-2
ASSLGQVGTEAF
>TRBV29-1
SVGDTYTEAF
>TRBV7-6
ASKGATQEKLF
>TRBV20-1
SASGADTQY
>TRBV18
ASSPGGGGDLNEQY
>TRBV5-5
ASSLGERTEAF
>TRBV5-1
ASSLALAGSTDTQY
>TRBV19
ASSISPHEQF
>TRBV29-1
SVVLSRPSAGNTIY
>TRBV7-2
ASSRSGGAEAKNIQY
>TRBV27
ASSLSSLISYNEQF
>TRBV5-1
ASSLGAPRDTQY
>TRBV2
ASSELSTGELF
>TRBV4-1
ASSARDREAEAF
>TRBV11-2
ASSSDDRLAGAEQF